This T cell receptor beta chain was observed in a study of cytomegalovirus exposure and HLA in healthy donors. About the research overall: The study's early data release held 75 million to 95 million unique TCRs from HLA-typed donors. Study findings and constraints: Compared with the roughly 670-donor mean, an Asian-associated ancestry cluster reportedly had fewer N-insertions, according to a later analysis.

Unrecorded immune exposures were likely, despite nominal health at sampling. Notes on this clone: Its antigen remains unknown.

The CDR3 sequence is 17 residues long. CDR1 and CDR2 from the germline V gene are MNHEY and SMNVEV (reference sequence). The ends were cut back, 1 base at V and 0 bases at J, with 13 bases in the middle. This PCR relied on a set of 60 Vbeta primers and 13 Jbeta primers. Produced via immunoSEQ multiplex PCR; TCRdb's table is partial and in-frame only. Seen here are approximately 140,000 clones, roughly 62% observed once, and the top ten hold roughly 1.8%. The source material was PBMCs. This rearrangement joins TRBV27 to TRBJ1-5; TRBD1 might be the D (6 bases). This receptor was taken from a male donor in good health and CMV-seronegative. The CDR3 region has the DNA TGTGCCAGCAGTTTATGGGGGGGCCAATATAGCAATCAGCCCCAGCATTTT. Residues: CASSLWGGQYSNQPQHF.